These 30 T cell receptor beta chains originate from one sample sequenced in a study of T-cell reconstitution after alpha-beta-depleted transplantation in children. The TCRbeta library was prepared with unique molecular identifiers. One entry per CDR3 protein, called by TCRdb with MiXCR from the PCR reads. The table lists 500,000 or so distinct CDR3 sequences, over 10% of them singletons. The input for sequencing was PBMCs, mostly from graft donor cells, taken 180 days after TCRalphabeta/CD19-depleted stem cell transplant. The receptors shown here come from a female patient aged 2-15 years who had a stem cell transplant for aplastic anemia, so the T cells may come from the graft donor.

This clonotype was seen a few times. This chain uses TRBV12-3 or TRBV12-4 with TRBJ2-1; D may be TRBD1 (6 bases). The V gene lost 5 bases and the J gene lost 2 bases, with 16 bases spanning the gap. The CDR3 runs to 16 residues. The CDR3 coding sequence is TGTGCCAGCAGTCACAGGGAGAGGCCCCCCTACAATGAGCAGTTCTTC. This gives the protein CASSHRERPPYNEQFF.

In this sample, this clonotype turned up a few times. The chain carries TRBV9 and TRBJ1-1; D remains ambiguous. This CDR3 contains 13 residues. Trimming removed 4 bases from V and 1 base from J, with 8 bases in between. The germline CDR1 and CDR2 sequences are SGDLS and YYNGEE. The CDR3 sequence is CASSHSKNTEAFF. In nucleotides, the CDR3 is TGTGCCAGCAGCCACAGCAAGAACACTGAAGCTTTCTTT. The entire variable domain, with the rest obtained from reference TRBV9 and TRBJ1-1, is as follows: DSGVTQTPKHLITATGQRVTLRCSPRSGDLSVYWYQQSLDQGLQFLIQYYNGEERAKGNILERFSAQQFPDLHSELNLSSLELGDSALYFCASSHSKNTEAFFGQGTRLTVV.

The V call is TRBV12-3 or TRBV12-4, the J call TRBJ2-7; D tentatively fits TRBD1 or TRBD2 (5 bases each). Between the trimmed V and J ends, which lost 3 bases and 4 bases, there was a span of 10 bases. The CDR3 runs to 13 residues. CDR3 sequence (DNA): TGTGCCAGCAGTTTTGGGGGTGGGTACGAGCAGTACGTC. Its translation is CASSFGGGYEQYV.

This chain uses TRBV9 with TRBJ1-1; D is unresolved. Germline assignment: CDR1 SGDLS and CDR2 YYNGEE. V was shortened by 4 bases and J by 0 bases, with 7 bases between the two germline ends. This CDR3 spans 13 amino acids. The DNA of the CDR3 is TGTGCCAGCAGCATAGGGATGAACACTGAAGCTTTCTTT. This gives the protein CASSIGMNTEAFF.

The V and J genes are TRBV25-1 and TRBJ2-3; D remains unclear. Germline-derived CDR1 and CDR2 are MGHDK and SYGVNS. There are 15 residues in the CDR3. The V gene lost 4 bases and the J gene lost 4 bases, with 15 bases spanning the gap. This chain's CDR3 is CASSVTGLTADTQYF. As DNA, the CDR3 is TGTGCCAGCAGTGTCACGGGCCTCACGGCAGATACGCAGTATTTT.

The chain has TRBV28 and TRBJ2-7; 7 nucleotides line up with TRBD2. This CDR3 is 16 amino acids long. Germline V gene lookup returns CDR1 MDHEN and CDR2 SYDVKM. J gave up 3 bases and V 3 bases, and 11 bases lay outside the gene matches. The CDR3 is CASSFSGREGDYEQYF. CDR3 coding DNA: TGTGCCAGCAGTTTTAGTGGGAGGGAAGGTGACTACGAGCAGTACTTC.

This clonotype was seen only a few times. This sequence joins TRBV7-9 and TRBJ2-7, with a tentative D call TRBD1 (6 bases). Trimming pared 5 bases from V and 6 bases from J, leaving 17 bases between. The germline gives CDR1 SEHNR, CDR2 FQNEAQ (reference sequence). The CDR3 runs 14 residues. CDR3 amino acids: CASSPSGESGEQYV. The DNA for the CDR3 is TGTGCCAGCAGCCCATCAGGGGAATCGGGCGAGCAGTACGTC.

This chain connects TRBV7-2 to TRBJ2-1, with 7 bases that match TRBD2. Germline values: CDR1 SGHTA, CDR2 FQGNSA. The CDR3 is 14 residues long. The J segment lost 5 bases and the V segment lost 10 bases, leaving 11 bases of the junction unmatched. The DNA of the CDR3 is TGTGCCACCCGGACCACTAGCGATGACAATGAGCAGTTCTTC. It codes for CATRTTSDDNEQFF.

A few counts support this clonotype. The chain couples TRBV5-1 to TRBJ1-6, with TRBD1 as a possible D gene (6 bases). CDR1 SGHRS and CDR2 YFSETQ come from the germline V gene. There are 15 residues in the CDR3. Trimming removed 4 bases from V and 5 bases from J, with 13 bases in between. The CDR3 bases are TGCGCCAGCAGCCAGGGACATACGAATAATTCACCCCTCCACTTT. This codes for CASSQGHTNNSPLHF.

This clonotype was counted a few times. V gene TRBV20-1 combines with J gene TRBJ2-7; 9 nucleotides align to TRBD2. CDR3 size: 16 residues. Per germline, CDR1 DFQATT and CDR2 SNEGSKA (reference sequence). After removal of 0 bases from V and 2 bases from J, the junction contained 8 bases not matched to a gene. The CDR3 coding sequence is TGCAGTGCTAGAGATGGTCCGCTAGCGGGGCCCTACGAGCAGTACTTC. Translation: CSARDGPLAGPYEQYF.

The CDR3 loop reads CASSEGTLRGVYTGELFF. In nucleotides, the CDR3 is TGTGCCAGCAGTGAAGGGACACTCAGGGGAGTATATACCGGGGAGCTGTTTTTT. The chain carries TRBV2 and TRBJ2-2; D is perhaps TRBD1 (6 bases). V was cut by 1 base and J by 5 bases, with 20 bases left in between. Germline V gene sequence: CDR1 SNHLY, CDR2 FYNNEI. There are 18 residues in the CDR3.

At least ten counts were recorded for this clonotype. The chain joins TRBV10-1 to TRBJ2-1, with 7 bases lining up with TRBD2. CDR1 is WNHNN, CDR2 SYGVQD, per germline (reference sequence). Unmatched junction bases numbered 5, after V lost 3 bases and J lost 6 bases. This CDR3 has 14 amino acids. The CDR3, as DNA: TGCGCCAGCAGTGAAACCGGGACTATCAATGAGCAGTTCTTC. It yields the protein CASSETGTINEQFF.

This clonotype was picked up many times. The V call is TRBV5-1, the J call TRBJ1-1; perhaps TRBD1 as D (6 bases). The germline gives CDR1 SGHRS, CDR2 YFSETQ. The ends were cut back, 2 bases at V and 4 bases at J, with 9 bases in the middle. The CDR3 spans 13 residues. The CDR3 region has the DNA TGCGCCAGCAGCTTTAGGGGGGGCACTGAAGCTTTCTTT. This encodes CASSFRGGTEAFF.

The chain employs TRBV12-3 or TRBV12-4 and TRBJ2-5; D not resolved. The CDR3 is 13 amino acids. Trimming removed 5 bases at V and 5 bases at J, with 12 bases between. The CDR3 sequence is CASSPYSRETQYF. For the CDR3, the DNA is TGTGCCAGCAGTCCGTACAGTAGGGAGACCCAGTACTTC.

The chain has TRBV7-2 and TRBJ2-7; no clear D gene. The CDR3 length is 11 residues. Trimming took 0 bases from V and 5 from J, leaving 2 bases between them. Germline CDR1 is SGHTA and CDR2 is FQGNSA. CDR3 DNA sequence: TGTGCCAGCAGCTTAGCAAACGAGCAGTACTTC. This codes for CASSLANEQYF.

This clonotype appeared a few times. The chain uses TRBV4-3 and TRBJ2-7; the D is unclear. The CDR3 loop spans 18 amino acids. Between the trimmed V and J ends, which lost 6 bases and 1 base, there was a span of 25 bases. Germline loops: CDR1 LGHNA, CDR2 YSLEER. The CDR3 loop is CASRFSIDSAGPSYEQYF. The CDR3 DNA is TGCGCCAGCAGGTTCTCGATAGATTCGGCAGGACCTTCCTACGAGCAGTACTTC.

V usage is TRBV6-5 and J usage is TRBJ2-7, with D maybe TRBD2 (5 bases). The CDR3 has 13 residues. Germline V gives CDR1 MNHEY, CDR2 SVGAGI. With 0 bases removed from V and 7 bases from J, the gap between germline ends came to 10 bases. The CDR3 DNA sequence: TGTGCCAGCAGTTACTCGGTAGGCGGGGAGCAGTACTTC. Protein sequence: CASSYSVGGEQYF.

This chain connects TRBV7-6 to TRBJ2-3, with TRBD2 identical over 11 bases. Germline CDR1 and CDR2: SGHVS and FNYEAQ. Trimming removed 5 bases from V and 4 bases from J; junction bases left unmatched: 14. This CDR3 is built from 18 residues. CDR3: CASSGRLAGGFLADTQYF. DNA for the CDR3: TGTGCCAGCAGCGGACGTCTAGCGGGAGGTTTTCTGGCAGATACGCAGTATTTT.

This clonotype came up a few times. The chain is built from TRBV7-9 and TRBJ2-1; 9 bases align to TRBD2. The length of the CDR3 is 16 residues. Germline CDR1 SEHNR, CDR2 FQNEAQ (reference sequence). The trim removed 4 bases at V and 4 bases at J, leaving 8 bases unmatched. The CDR3 protein is CASSCLAGALYNEQFF. The CDR3, as DNA: TGTGCCAGCAGCTGTTTAGCGGGAGCCCTATACAATGAGCAGTTCTTC. The whole variable domain, filled in from reference TRBV7-9 and TRBJ2-1, reads DTGVSQNPRHKITKRGQNVTFRCDPISEHNRLYWYRQTLGQGPEFLTYFQNEAQLEKSRLLSDRFSAERPKGSFSTLEIQRTEQGDSAMYLCASSCLAGALYNEQFFGPGTRLTVL.

In its sample, this clonotype was seen many times. V is TRBV18 and J is TRBJ1-5; 8 bases line up with TRBD1. CDR1 and CDR2 from the germline V gene are KGHSH and LQKENI. The junction had 5 bases not matched to a gene; V was cut back by 3 bases and J by 7 bases. The length of the CDR3 is 14 residues. CDR3 loop: CASSPGQGGQPQHF. The CDR3 nucleotides read TGTGCCAGCTCACCCGGACAGGGTGGACAGCCCCAGCATTTT.

This clonotype has more than one count but fewer than ten. The chain uses TRBV20-1 and TRBJ2-2; no clear D gene. The CDR3 has 14 residues. V lost 3 bases and J 0 bases, leaving 8 bases between the germline ends. The germline V gene encodes CDR1 DFQATT and CDR2 SNEGSKA (reference sequence). As DNA, the CDR3 is TGCAGTGCTAGTCTGGGAACGAACACCGGGGAGCTGTTTTTT. Protein sequence: CSASLGTNTGELFF.

This chain joins TRBV6-1 and TRBJ2-4, with D uncertain. The germline V gene has CDR1 MNHNS and CDR2 SASEGT. V lost 6 bases, J lost 0 bases, and 9 bases lay in between. The CDR3 extends over 14 amino acids. The CDR3 region has the DNA TGTGCCAGCAGGGGCGTTCTAGCCAAAAACATTCAGTACTTC. It yields the protein CASRGVLAKNIQYF.

The chain joins TRBV11-1 to TRBJ2-1, with a tentative D call TRBD2 (6 bases). The CDR3 totals 18 residues. The germline V gene has CDR1 SGHAT and CDR2 FQDESV (reference sequence). Trimming removed 3 bases from V and 7 bases from J, with 25 bases in between. CDR3 bases: TGTGCCAGCAGCTTCCGAGCTCGTACTAGCCACTTTAGGAATGAGCAGTTCTTC. Translated: CASSFRARTSHFRNEQFF.

This clonotype was recorded a few times. The chain couples TRBV29-1 to TRBJ2-7, with 10 bases matching TRBD1. This CDR3 is built from 16 residues. V shed 6 bases, J shed 1 base, and the junction held 12 bases outside the gene matches. Germline values: CDR1 SQVTM, CDR2 ANQGSEA. The CDR3 is CSVEILRDRGSYEQYF. The CDR3 DNA is TGCAGCGTCGAAATCCTCCGGGACAGGGGATCCTACGAGCAGTACTTC.

The V call is TRBV15, the J call TRBJ2-7; 11 bases agree with TRBD1. The junction had 6 bases not matched to a gene; V was cut back by 2 bases and J by 6 bases. This CDR3 region has 15 residues. Germline-derived CDR1 and CDR2 are LNHNV and YYDKDF (reference sequence). CDR3 sequence: CATSRPDRGLSEQYF. CDR3 DNA: TGTGCCACCAGCAGACCGGACAGGGGGCTTAGCGAGCAGTACTTC.

In this sample, this clonotype turned up a few times. J is TRBJ1-1 and V is TRBV3-1, with D perhaps TRBD1 (6 bases). V was pared by 9 bases and J by 4 bases, with 24 bases between. CDR3 length equals 16 residues. Germline V gene sequence: CDR1 LGHDT, CDR2 YNNKEL (reference sequence). The DNA for the CDR3 is TGTGCCAGTGGTCGTAATGGGGGGCCCGGGGGCACTGAAGCTTTCTTT. Encoded protein: CASGRNGGPGGTEAFF.

This clonotype was counted ten times or more. The chain links TRBV5-6 to TRBJ1-2, with D tentatively TRBD1 (6 bases). Trimming took off 2 bases at V and 5 bases at J, with 10 bases between the two ends. The CDR3 extends over 13 amino acids. The V gene's germline CDR1 is SGHDT and CDR2 YYEEEE. The CDR3 reads CASSFSGEYGYTF. CDR3 DNA sequence: TGTGCCAGCAGCTTTTCAGGGGAATATGGCTACACCTTC.

This clonotype has a handful of counts. This chain links TRBV10-3 with TRBJ2-1; 8 bases are shared with TRBD1. Germline CDR1 reads ENHRY; CDR2 reads SYGVKD. The CDR3 runs 18 residues. V shed 2 bases, J shed 0 bases, and the junction held 9 bases outside the gene matches. In DNA form, the CDR3 reads TGTGCCATCAGTGAGGGACAGGGCCTATTGAGCTCCTACAATGAGCAGTTCTTC. Its translation: CAISEGQGLLSSYNEQFF.

For the CDR3, the DNA is TGTGCCAGCATCGGGCGGCTTCGGTGGACTGAAGCTTTCTTT. It specifies CASIGRLRWTEAFF. The rearrangement joins TRBV25-1 to TRBJ1-1; D is uncertain. Trimming removed 7 bases from V and 5 bases from J, with 17 bases in between. CDR1 MGHDK and CDR2 SYGVNS come from the germline V gene. This CDR3 has 14 amino acids.

The CDR3 nucleotides are TGTGCCAGCAGTGATAATAGGGGAGCTTTCTTT. This sequence encodes CASSDNRGAFF. The rearrangement links TRBV25-1 to TRBJ1-1; possibly TRBD1 for D (5 bases). The CDR3 is made up of 11 amino acids. V lost 3 bases, J lost 10 bases, and 9 bases lay in between. Germline-derived CDR1 and CDR2 are MGHDK and SYGVNS.